This TCR beta chain was identified during a study of T-cell memory formation after mild COVID-19. Study background: TCR clusters were largely donor specific.

TCRdb re-analysed the 5' RACE reads in MiXCR, keeping a single row per CDR3 protein. The table lists more than 300,000 distinct CDR3 sequences, roughly 13% of them singletons. Remarks on this clonotype: Its antigen is currently unknown.

Germline V lookup: CDR1 SGHTA, CDR2 FQGTGA. The CDR3 totals 14 residues. Trimming at V came to 3 bases and at J to 7 bases, leaving 8 bases not matched to a gene. Study observations and caveats: The pre-infection memory compartment contained some responding clones, suggesting cross-reactive memory joined. Chiefly within CM and EM were the contracting CD4+ clones; CD8+ ones were within EMRA.

This clonotype was sampled from a man younger than 30 who had mild COVID-19 (a few samples of this study predate the infection). Cell type and time point are not known. Sequenced material: PBMCs or a T cell subset sorted from them (not recorded which). The J gene is TRBJ1-1, the V gene TRBV7-3; TRBD1 matches at 7 bases. The CDR3 protein is CASSFSTGSSEAFF. The CDR3 coding sequence is TGTGCCAGCAGCTTCTCGACAGGGTCCAGTGAAGCTTTCTTT.